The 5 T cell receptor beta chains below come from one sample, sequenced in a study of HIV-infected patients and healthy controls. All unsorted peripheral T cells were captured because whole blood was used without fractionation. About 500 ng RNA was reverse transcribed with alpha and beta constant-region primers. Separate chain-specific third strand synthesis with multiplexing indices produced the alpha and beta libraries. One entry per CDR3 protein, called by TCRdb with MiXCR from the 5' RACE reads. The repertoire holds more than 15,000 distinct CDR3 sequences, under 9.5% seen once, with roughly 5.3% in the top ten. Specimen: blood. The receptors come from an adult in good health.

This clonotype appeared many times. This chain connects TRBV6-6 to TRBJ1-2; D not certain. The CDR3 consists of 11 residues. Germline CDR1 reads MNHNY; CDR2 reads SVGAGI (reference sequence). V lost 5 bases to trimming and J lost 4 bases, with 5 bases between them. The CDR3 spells CASSVSYGYTF. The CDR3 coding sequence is TGTGCCAGCAGTGTTTCCTATGGCTACACCTTC.

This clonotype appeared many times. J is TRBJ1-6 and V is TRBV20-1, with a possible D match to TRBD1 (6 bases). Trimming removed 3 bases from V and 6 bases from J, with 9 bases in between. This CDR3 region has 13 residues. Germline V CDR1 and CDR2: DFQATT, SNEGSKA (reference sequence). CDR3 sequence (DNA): TGCAGTGCTAGGGCCAGGGGTAATTCACCCCTCCACTTT. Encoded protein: CSARARGNSPLHF.

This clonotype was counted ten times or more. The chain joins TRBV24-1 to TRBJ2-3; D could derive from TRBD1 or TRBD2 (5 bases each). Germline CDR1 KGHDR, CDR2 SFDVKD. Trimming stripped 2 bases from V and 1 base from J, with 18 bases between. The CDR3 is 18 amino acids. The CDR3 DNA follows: TGTGCCACCAGTGATTCCGCCTACAGAGTGGGGGGCACAGATACGCAGTATTTT. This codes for CATSDSAYRVGGTDTQYF.

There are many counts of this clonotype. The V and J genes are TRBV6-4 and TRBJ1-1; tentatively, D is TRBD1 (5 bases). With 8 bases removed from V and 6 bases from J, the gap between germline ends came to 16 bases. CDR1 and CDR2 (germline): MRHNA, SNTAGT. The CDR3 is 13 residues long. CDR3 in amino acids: CASSPALGAEAFF. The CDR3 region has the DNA TGTGCCAGCTCTCCAGCCTTAGGGGCTGAAGCTTTCTTT.

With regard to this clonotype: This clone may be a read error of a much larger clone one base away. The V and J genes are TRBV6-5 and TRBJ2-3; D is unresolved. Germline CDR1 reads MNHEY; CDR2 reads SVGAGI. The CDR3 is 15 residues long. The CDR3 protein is CASSYMGMAADAQYF. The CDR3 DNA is TGTGCCAGCAGTTACATGGGGATGGCAGCAGATGCGCAGTATTTT.